These 26 T cell receptor beta chains originate from one sample sequenced in a study of response to subunit inactivated influenza vaccine. MiXCR, run by TCRdb on the RT-PCR reads, gives a single entry per CDR3 protein. Here the sample spans about 520,000 distinct CDR3 sequences, over 25% being singletons. Specimen: CD4+ T cells sorted from PBMCs, collected 4 to 6 days after vaccination. The origin of the receptors is a man between 45 and 60 years old who received an inactivated influenza vaccine.

This clonotype was observed a handful of times. The CDR3 loop reads CASSLTGSRNTGELFF. Here the CDR3 DNA reads TGTGCCAGCAGTCTAACAGGGTCGAGGAACACCGGGGAGCTGTTTTTT. This chain uses TRBV6-1 with TRBJ2-2; TRBD1 might be the D (6 bases). Germline values: CDR1 MNHNS, CDR2 SASEGT. V was clipped by 5 bases and J by 1 base, with 14 bases between them. This CDR3 has 16 residues.

This clonotype was counted a few times. J is TRBJ2-2 and V is TRBV12-3 or TRBV12-4; maybe TRBD1 (6 bases). This CDR3 has 16 amino acids. V was trimmed by 3 bases and J by 4 bases, leaving 15 bases between them. The CDR3 region is CASSFSLDRSTGELFF. The CDR3 coding sequence is TGTGCCAGCAGTTTTAGCCTTGACAGGAGCACCGGGGAGCTGTTTTTT.

This clonotype has a handful of counts. This chain joins TRBV7-2 and TRBJ2-5; D tentatively reads TRBD1 or TRBD2 (5 bases each). The germline V gene encodes CDR1 SGHTA and CDR2 FQGNSA. The CDR3 loop spans 15 amino acids. With 4 bases removed from V and 4 bases from J, the gap between germline ends came to 16 bases. As DNA, the CDR3 is TGTGCCAGCAGCTCAGAGGGGCTAGCCTCAGAGACCCAGTACTTC. This encodes CASSSEGLASETQYF. The complete variable domain, with remaining parts taken from reference TRBV7-2 and TRBJ2-5, reads GAGVSQSPSNKVTEKGKDVELRCDPISGHTALYWYRQSLGQGLEFLIYFQGNSAPDKSGLPSDRFSAERTGGSVSTLTIQRTQQEDSAVYLCASSSEGLASETQYFGPGTRLLVL.

V is TRBV20-1 and J is TRBJ1-1; D remains ambiguous. V lost 2 bases and J lost 3, with 22 bases in between. The CDR3 is 17 residues long. Germline V gene lookup returns CDR1 DFQATT and CDR2 SNEGSKA (reference sequence). The DNA of the CDR3 is TGCAGTGCTAGACGCACCTACGCGGGAACCGGCCACACTGAAGCTTTCTTT. This codes for CSARRTYAGTGHTEAFF.

This clonotype was counted between two and nine times. This sequence joins TRBV21-1 and TRBJ2-1; the tabulated D call, TRBD1, remains unverified against the DNA. TRBV21-1 is noted as a pseudogene. The CDR3 is 16 amino acids. The CDR3 DNA reads TGTGCCAGCAGCAAGAACCGGGATGGCTTCTACAATGAGCAGTTCTTC. It translates to CASSKNRDGFYNEQFF.

This clonotype was seen more than once but under ten times. The J gene is TRBJ2-7, the V gene TRBV20-1, with TRBD2 matching 9 bases. Germline V gene sequence: CDR1 DFQATT, CDR2 SNEGSKA (reference sequence). V lost 1 base and J lost 6; bases outside the gene matches: 7. This CDR3 has 14 residues. CDR3 amino acids: CSARGAGGRAEQYF. CDR3 bases: TGCAGTGCTAGAGGGGCTGGCGGGAGGGCCGAGCAGTACTTC.

This clonotype came up once. The gene calls are TRBV7-9 and TRBJ1-1; D perhaps matches TRBD1 (6 bases). Between the trimmed V and J ends, which lost 5 bases and 0 bases, there was a span of 10 bases. This CDR3 is 14 amino acids long. Germline values: CDR1 SEHNR, CDR2 FQNEAQ (reference sequence). The DNA for the CDR3 is TGTGCCAGCAGCCAGGACAGTATGAACACTGAAGCTTTCTTT. As protein: CASSQDSMNTEAFF.

This clonotype was found a few times. The chain uses TRBV7-6 and TRBJ2-7; possibly TRBD1 or TRBD2 for D (5 bases each). Trimming pared 0 bases from V and 3 bases from J, leaving 12 bases between. The germline gives CDR1 SGHVS, CDR2 FNYEAQ. The CDR3 runs 15 residues. The CDR3 sequence: CASSLAGGRDYEQYF. In DNA form, the CDR3 reads TGTGCCAGCAGCTTAGCTGGGGGACGGGACTACGAGCAGTACTTC. Full variable domain (missing parts from reference TRBV7-6 and TRBJ2-7): GAGVSQSPRYKVTKRGQDVALRCDPISGHVSLYWYRQALGQGPEFLTYFNYEAQQDKSGLPNDRFSAERPEGSISTLTIQRTEQRDSAMYRCASSLAGGRDYEQYFGPGTRLTVT.

Concerning this clonotype: This could be a read error, since a much larger clone is one nucleotide away. The chain joins TRBV5-1 to TRBJ1-1; D might be TRBD1 (5 bases). The CDR3 is 16 amino acids. The germline gives CDR1 SGHRS, CDR2 YFSETQ. The CDR3 DNA reads TGCGGCAGCAGCTTGGGGCGGAGATCGATGAACACTGAAGCTTTCTTT. Translating it yields CGSSLGRRSMNTEAFF.

The chain recombines TRBV5-6 with TRBJ2-7; the match to TRBD1 covers 9 bases. The CDR3 totals 15 residues. With V trimmed by 4 bases and J by 4 bases, 9 bases remained unmatched. Germline lookup yields CDR1 SGHDT and CDR2 YYEEEE. CDR3 loop: CASSEKGQGSYEQYF. In nucleotides, the CDR3 is TGTGCCAGCAGCGAAAAGGGACAGGGATCGTACGAGCAGTACTTC.

The V call is TRBV28, the J call TRBJ1-6; D unclear. CDR1 is MDHEN, CDR2 SYDVKM, per germline. The CDR3 sequence is 14 residues long. The V end was cut by 8 bases, the J end by 10 bases, with 18 bases between. The CDR3 loop is CASRWTGVGSPLHF. As DNA, the CDR3 is TGTGCCAGCCGATGGACCGGGGTTGGATCACCCCTCCACTTT.

The chain combines TRBV7-9 with TRBJ1-6; 11 positions agree with TRBD1. This CDR3 contains 16 residues. Germline values: CDR1 SEHNR, CDR2 FQNEAQ (reference sequence). V was clipped by 0 bases and J by 7 bases; unmatched bases: 2. The CDR3 sequence: CASSLAGQGANSPLHF. The CDR3 DNA reads as TGTGCCAGCAGCTTAGCTGGACAGGGGGCAAATTCACCCCTCCACTTT.

The gene calls are TRBV29-1 and TRBJ2-3, with no clear D. Trimming took off 6 bases at V and 0 bases at J, with 7 bases between the two ends. The germline gives CDR1 SQVTM, CDR2 ANQGSEA. The CDR3 contains 12 residues. The CDR3 coding sequence is TGCAGCGTAGGTTTCAGCACAGATACGCAGTATTTT. Amino acid sequence: CSVGFSTDTQYF.

This chain links TRBV20-1 with TRBJ2-3, with 8 nucleotides matching TRBD2. The CDR3 sequence is 14 residues long. The ends lost 1 base at V and 2 bases at J; junction bases unmatched: 2. CDR1 and CDR2 from the germline V gene are DFQATT and SNEGSKA (reference sequence). Here the CDR3 reads CSARVGRATDTQYF. The CDR3 bases are TGCAGTGCTAGAGTCGGGAGGGCCACAGATACGCAGTATTTT.

This clonotype came up a few times. V usage is TRBV4-1 and J usage is TRBJ1-6; D remains ambiguous. Germline V lookup: CDR1 MGHRA, CDR2 YSYEKL. This CDR3 is 17 amino acids long. V was shortened by 0 bases and J by 0 bases, with 9 bases between the two germline ends. DNA for the CDR3: TGCGCCAGCAGCCAAGATGAACAGAGCTCCTATAATTCACCCCTCCACTTT. Translated: CASSQDEQSSYNSPLHF.

This clonotype was recorded a few times. The chain joins TRBV12-3 or TRBV12-4 to TRBJ2-3; 10 nucleotides agree with TRBD2. V shed 6 bases and J 1 base; nucleotides not matched to a gene: 4. The CDR3 contains 15 residues. The CDR3 sequence is CASSQRGGGTDTQYF. DNA of the CDR3: TGTGCCAGCAGCCAGCGGGGGGGCGGCACAGATACGCAGTATTTT.

V is TRBV4-2 and J is TRBJ2-3; 12 nucleotides agree with TRBD2. J was trimmed by 7 bases and V by 3 bases; bases with no gene match: 5. The CDR3 sequence is 15 residues long. Germline CDR1 reads LGHNA; CDR2 reads YNFKEQ. Here the CDR3 reads CASSQGLAGGNTQYF. In nucleotides, the CDR3 is TGTGCCAGCAGCCAGGGACTAGCGGGCGGGAATACGCAGTATTTT.

This clonotype has just one count. This chain connects TRBV7-9 to TRBJ1-2, with a weak D call TRBD1 (5 bases). The CDR3 covers 13 residues. CDR1 and CDR2 from the germline V gene are SEHNR and FQNEAQ (reference sequence). V was shortened by 7 bases and J by 4 bases, with 13 bases between the two germline ends. The CDR3 DNA sequence: TGTGCCAGCACCCTAGGGGTGGGCTATGGCTACACCTTC. Protein product: CASTLGVGYGYTF.

Only one count was recorded for this clonotype. The gene calls are TRBV3-1 and TRBJ2-7; 8 bases are shared with TRBD1. The CDR3 has 15 residues. CDR1 LGHDT and CDR2 YNNKEL come from the germline V gene (reference sequence). The V gene end was trimmed by 4 bases and the J gene end by 4 bases; junction bases not matched to a gene: 9. The CDR3 is CASSPAPTGEYEQYF. The CDR3, as DNA: TGTGCCAGCAGCCCCGCCCCGACAGGGGAGTACGAGCAGTACTTC.

This clonotype was detected only a few times. V gene TRBV28 combines with J gene TRBJ1-1; D is uncertain. The V end lost 8 bases, the J end lost 9 bases, and 16 bases lay between the germline ends. From germline, CDR1 is MDHEN and CDR2 SYDVKM. The CDR3 runs 12 residues. CDR3 loop: CASGGHGRQAFF. CDR3 coding DNA: TGTGCCAGCGGAGGTCACGGGAGACAAGCTTTCTTT.

Comments on this clonotype: An end of the junction does not agree with germline; a read error may underlie this. The chain carries TRBV7-7 and TRBJ2-3; tentative D call: TRBD2 (7 bases). The CDR3 length is 16 residues. CDR1 and CDR2 from the germline V gene are SSHAT and FNYEAQ (reference sequence). This CDR3 is CASSKFGGLGTDTQYF. The CDR3 DNA follows: TGTGCTAGCAGCAAGTTCGGGGGGCTCGGCACAGATACGCAGTATTTT. The entire variable domain, with the rest obtained from reference TRBV7-7 and TRBJ2-3, is as follows: GAGVSQSPRYKVTKRGQDVTLRCDPISSHATLYWYQQALGQGPEFLTYFNYEAQPDKSGLPSDRFSAERPEGSISTLTIQRTEQRDSAMYRCASSKFGGLGTDTQYFGPGTRLTVL.

The V and J genes are TRBV11-2 and TRBJ1-5, with 9 bases identical to TRBD1. The CDR3 contains 17 residues. Germline CDR1 reads SGHAT; CDR2 reads FQNNGV. V lost 5 bases to trimming and J lost 3 bases; unmatched junction nucleotides: 11. The CDR3, as DNA: TGTGCCAGCAGCGCCCGACTTGGACAGGGGTTCAATCAGCCCCAGCATTTT. It translates to CASSARLGQGFNQPQHF.

The chain uses TRBV20-1 and TRBJ1-4; 10 bases map to TRBD1. Trimming cost V 3 bases and J 7 bases; bases outside gene matches: 8. The CDR3 is made up of 15 amino acids. Germline loops: CDR1 DFQATT, CDR2 SNEGSKA (reference sequence). The CDR3 DNA follows: TGCAGTGCTAGTTCCGGGACAGGGGCCGTTGAAAAACTGTTTTTT. It translates to CSASSGTGAVEKLFF.

This clonotype was observed a handful of times. This chain links TRBV7-9 with TRBJ1-2, with D possibly TRBD1 on 5 matching bases. V shed 2 bases and J shed 5 bases, with 15 bases lying between them. Germline values: CDR1 SEHNR, CDR2 FQNEAQ (reference sequence). This CDR3 is built from 15 residues. This chain's CDR3 is CASSLLRQTEYGYTF. DNA for the CDR3: TGTGCCAGCAGCTTATTGAGACAGACCGAGTATGGCTACACCTTC.

V usage is TRBV4-3 and J usage is TRBJ1-2; D possibly corresponds to TRBD1 (6 bases). Germline assignment: CDR1 LGHNA and CDR2 YSLEER. There are 16 residues in the CDR3. Trimming took off 0 bases at V and 5 bases at J, with 16 bases between the two ends. The CDR3, as DNA: TGCGCCAGCAGCCAAGATAGCCTGGGGACATTATATGGCTACACCTTC. Translating it yields CASSQDSLGTLYGYTF.

The V call is TRBV7-2, the J call TRBJ2-5; D is undetermined. The CDR3 consists of 12 residues. CDR1 and CDR2 (germline): SGHTA, FQGNSA. Trimming took 5 bases from V and 5 from J, leaving 9 bases between them. The chain's CDR3 is CASSPKVETQYF. The DNA of the CDR3 is TGTGCCAGCAGCCCTAAGGTGGAGACCCAGTACTTC.